Detailed here is one T cell receptor beta chain. The antigen remains undetermined. This sample is drawn from a study of T cell responses to AZD1222 COVID-19 vaccine. Study-wide results and caveats: Spike-specific TCRs gained breadth and depth after people received two AZD1222 doses. Females outnumbered males among donors, who were mostly white British; clonal diversity was possibly underestimated.

Clones were sequenced by immunoSEQ multiplex PCR, and TCRdb holds only the in-frame ones, with some missing. The sample includes approximately 140,000 clones, roughly 92% of them seen just once. V was cut by 5 bases and J by 0 bases, with 13 bases left in between. Germline V gene lookup returns CDR1 SNHLY and CDR2 FYNNEI. CDR3 length: 15 residues. This specimen was peripheral blood, taken on day 0 of AZD1222 vaccination. The TCR sequence derives from an adult in good health. The chain links TRBV2 to TRBJ1-1; D is unclear. CDR3 protein: CASSPRAGVNTEAFF. In DNA form, the CDR3 reads TGTGCCAGCAGTCCCCGGGCCGGTGTGAACACTGAAGCTTTCTTT.